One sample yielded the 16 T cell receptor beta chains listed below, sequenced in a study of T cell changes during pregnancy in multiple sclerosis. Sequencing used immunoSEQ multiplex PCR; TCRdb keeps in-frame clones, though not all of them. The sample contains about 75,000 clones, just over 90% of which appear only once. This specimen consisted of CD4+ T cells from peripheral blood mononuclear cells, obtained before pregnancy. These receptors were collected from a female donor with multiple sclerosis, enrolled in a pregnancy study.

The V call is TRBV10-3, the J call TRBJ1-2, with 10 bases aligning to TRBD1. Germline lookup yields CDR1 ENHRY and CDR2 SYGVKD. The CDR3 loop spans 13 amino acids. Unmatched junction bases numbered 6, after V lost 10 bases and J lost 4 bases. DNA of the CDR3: TGTGCCACCTCGACAGGGGGCGGCTATGGCTACACCTTC. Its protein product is CATSTGGGYGYTF.

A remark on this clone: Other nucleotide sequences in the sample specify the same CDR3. DNA of the CDR3: TGTGCCAGCAGCGCTACAGGGAACACTGAAGCTTTCTTT. This encodes CASSATGNTEAFF. V is TRBV9 and J is TRBJ1-1; TRBD1 is a possible D gene (5 bases). Trimming removed 3 bases from V and 1 base from J, with 7 bases in between. CDR1 SGDLS and CDR2 YYNGEE come from the germline V gene. CDR3 length: 13 amino acids.

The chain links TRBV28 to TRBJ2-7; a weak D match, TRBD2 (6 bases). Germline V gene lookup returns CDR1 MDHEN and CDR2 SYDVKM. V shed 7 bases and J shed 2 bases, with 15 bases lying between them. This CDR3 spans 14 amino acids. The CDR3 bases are TGTGCCAGCAAAGGCGGGGTGGGGGCCTACGAGCAGTACTTC. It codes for CASKGGVGAYEQYF.

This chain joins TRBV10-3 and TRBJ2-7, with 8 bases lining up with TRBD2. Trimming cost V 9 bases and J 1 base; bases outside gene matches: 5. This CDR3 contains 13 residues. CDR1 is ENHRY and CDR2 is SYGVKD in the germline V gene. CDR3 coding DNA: TGTGCCATAAGCGGGAGCGTTTCCTACGAGCAGTACTTC. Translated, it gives CAISGSVSYEQYF.

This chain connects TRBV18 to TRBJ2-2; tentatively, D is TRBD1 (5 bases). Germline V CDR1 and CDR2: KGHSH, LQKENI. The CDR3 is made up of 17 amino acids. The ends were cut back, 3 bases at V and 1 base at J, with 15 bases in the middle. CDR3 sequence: CASSPFTPGMNTGELFF. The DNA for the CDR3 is TGTGCCAGCTCACCTTTTACCCCAGGGATGAACACCGGGGAGCTGTTTTTT.

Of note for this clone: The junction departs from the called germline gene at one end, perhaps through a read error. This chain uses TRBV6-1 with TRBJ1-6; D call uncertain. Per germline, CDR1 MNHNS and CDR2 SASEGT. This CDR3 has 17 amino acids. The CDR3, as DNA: TGTGCCAGCAGGGAAGAAGTCTCGAGCTCCTATAATTCACCCCTCCACTTT. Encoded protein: CASREEVSSSYNSPLHF.

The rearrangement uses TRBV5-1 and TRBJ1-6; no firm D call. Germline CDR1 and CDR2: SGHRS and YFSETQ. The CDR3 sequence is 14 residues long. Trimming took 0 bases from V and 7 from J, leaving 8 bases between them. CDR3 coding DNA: TGCGCCAGCAGCTTGGGAGCGGAAAATTCACCCCTCCACTTT. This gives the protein CASSLGAENSPLHF.

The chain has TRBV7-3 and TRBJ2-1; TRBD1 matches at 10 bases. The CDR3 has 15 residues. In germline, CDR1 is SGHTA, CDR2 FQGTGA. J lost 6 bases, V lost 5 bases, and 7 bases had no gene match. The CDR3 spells CASSARDRGVNEQFF. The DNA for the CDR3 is TGTGCCAGCAGCGCCCGGGACAGGGGAGTCAATGAGCAGTTCTTC.

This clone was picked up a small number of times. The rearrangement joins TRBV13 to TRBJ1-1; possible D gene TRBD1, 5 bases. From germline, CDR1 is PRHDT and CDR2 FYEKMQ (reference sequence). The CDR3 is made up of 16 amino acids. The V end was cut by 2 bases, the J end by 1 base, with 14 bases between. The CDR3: CASSLFTGLRNTEAFF. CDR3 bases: TGTGCCAGCAGCTTATTCACGGGACTCAGGAACACTGAAGCTTTCTTT.

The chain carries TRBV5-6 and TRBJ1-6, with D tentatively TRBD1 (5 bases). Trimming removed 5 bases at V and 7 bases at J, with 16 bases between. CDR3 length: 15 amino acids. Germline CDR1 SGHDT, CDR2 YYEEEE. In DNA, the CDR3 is TGTGCCAGCAGGCCCGTGGGGGGGAACAATTCACCCCTCCACTTT. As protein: CASRPVGGNNSPLHF.

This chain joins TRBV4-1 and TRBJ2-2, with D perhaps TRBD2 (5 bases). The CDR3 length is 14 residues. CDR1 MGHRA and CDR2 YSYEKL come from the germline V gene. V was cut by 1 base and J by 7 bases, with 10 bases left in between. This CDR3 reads CASSQAGRGGELFF. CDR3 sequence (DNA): TGCGCCAGCAGCCAAGCGGGAAGAGGCGGGGAGCTGTTTTTT.

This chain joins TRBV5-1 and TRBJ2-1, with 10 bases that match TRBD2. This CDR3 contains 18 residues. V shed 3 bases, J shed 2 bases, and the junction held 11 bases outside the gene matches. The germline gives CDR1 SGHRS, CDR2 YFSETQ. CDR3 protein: CASSYLPKLAGPYNEQFF. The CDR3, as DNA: TGCGCCAGCAGCTACCTTCCTAAACTAGCGGGACCCTACAATGAGCAGTTCTTC.

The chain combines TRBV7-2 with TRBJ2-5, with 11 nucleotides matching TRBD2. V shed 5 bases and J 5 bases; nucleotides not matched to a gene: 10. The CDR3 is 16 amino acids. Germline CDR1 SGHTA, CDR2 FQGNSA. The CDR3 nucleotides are TGTGCCAGCAGCCCTACAGCACTAGCGGGGGAGGAGACCCAGTACTTC. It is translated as CASSPTALAGEETQYF.

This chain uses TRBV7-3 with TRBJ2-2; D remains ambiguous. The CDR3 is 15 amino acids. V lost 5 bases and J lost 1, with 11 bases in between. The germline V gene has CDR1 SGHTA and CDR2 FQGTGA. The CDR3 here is CASSPGAKNTGELFF. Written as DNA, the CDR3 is TGTGCCAGCAGCCCCGGAGCGAAGAACACCGGGGAGCTGTTTTTT.

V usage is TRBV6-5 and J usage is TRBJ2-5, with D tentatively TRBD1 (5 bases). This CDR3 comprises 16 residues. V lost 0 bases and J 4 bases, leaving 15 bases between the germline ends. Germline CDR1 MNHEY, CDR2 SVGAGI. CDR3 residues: CASSYSPAGQGETQYF. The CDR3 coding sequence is TGTGCCAGCAGTTACTCCCCAGCAGGTCAGGGAGAGACCCAGTACTTC.

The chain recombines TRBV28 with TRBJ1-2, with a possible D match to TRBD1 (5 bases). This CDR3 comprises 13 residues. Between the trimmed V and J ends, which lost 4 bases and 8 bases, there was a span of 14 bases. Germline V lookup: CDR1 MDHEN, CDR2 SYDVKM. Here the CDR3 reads CASSSQGLGGYTF. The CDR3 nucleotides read TGTGCCAGCAGTTCTCAGGGACTCGGGGGCTACACCTTC.